Sequencing of this TCR beta chain was carried out in a study of cytomegalovirus exposure and HLA in healthy donors (TCRdb year 2017). A note on the overall study: According to a later analysis, the 120 or so validation repertoires were produced on the same platform as the 700 or so repertoires of the first cohort. The study was designed to test whether signatures of past pathogen exposure could be identified by cataloging public T cell receptors. A separate validation cohort of roughly 130 different subjects was used in addition to the roughly 620-subject first cohort. The study combined high-throughput TCR immunosequencing, statistical association of individual TCRs with disease status, and machine learning to predict cytomegalovirus infection status.

V drops 5 bases and J drops 3 bases, leaving 7 bases in between. The germline V gene sets CDR1 to SNHLY and CDR2 to FYNNEI. From its cysteine to its phenylalanine, the CDR3 spans 12 amino acids. The kept DNA is CDR3 alone, 36 bases in frame from the first base. What the study reported, not specific to this receptor: Of the cluster scores, around 95% were above 0 in a later analysis, which found that TCRs clustered in the first cohort also tended to co-occur in the 130 or so validation repertoires. While some public TCRs were present in many individuals, most TCR sequences turned up only very rarely across donors. The study listed 164 TCR beta chains as associated with cytomegalovirus. The validation cohort had no HLA typing available for a later analysis, so co-occurrence within that cohort was assessed over all 120 repertoires. The authors suggested that the approach could potentially be generalized to other disease states and immunological phenotypes. In vitro tests confirmed that three of the cytomegalovirus-associated TCR beta chains recognize cytomegalovirus antigens. Cytomegalovirus status was reported to be diagnosed by the classifier with high specificity and sensitivity in both the original and validation cohorts.

The donors belonged to the validation cohort of about 120 subjects, which was separate from the 666-subject first cohort. The library relied on the immunoSEQ multiplex PCR assay. The study's processing was this. A statistical classification framework was built for diagnosing cytomegalovirus status from the catalog of TCR beta chain sequences. The clones in this table, taken by TCRdb from immuneACCESS, are in-frame only. Not every clone is retained; where verified, under half of the shortfall comes from an unresolved V gene, and the cause of the rest is unknown. D and trimming were read from the DNA, whereas the V and J calls and clone size are those reported in that table. The sample has over 150,000 clones on record, around 84% of them singletons. The ten largest make up 2% to 2.5% of the sample. On this clone itself: Its antigen is unknown. Within one base of it there is no much larger clone, and no base qualities were kept.

The receptor chain draws on TRBV2 and TRBJ1-1; the D segment cannot be called with confidence. The sequenced material came from PBMCs. The receptor was isolated from a human donor in good health. The CDR3 here reads CASSFHDTEAFF. The DNA sequence reads TGTGCCAGCAGTTTTCATGACACTGAAGCTTTCTTT.